Below, 12 T cell receptor beta chains from the same sample are listed, as sequenced in a study of control samples from healthy donors and cancer patients. Sequencing was performed with immunoSEQ multiplex PCR; in TCRdb, only in-frame clones are kept and a portion is missing. The sample includes some 150,000 clones, approximately 94% seen only once; the top ten take around 12%. Sequenced material: blood. The source of these receptors is a man aged 40-50 years in good health.

The chain joins TRBV10-3 to TRBJ2-7, with TRBD1 as a possible D gene (6 bases). CDR3 size: 16 residues. Germline values: CDR1 ENHRY, CDR2 SYGVKD. Trimming shortened V by 2 bases and J by 0 bases, and 14 bases separated the two germline ends. CDR3 nucleotide sequence: TGTGCCATCAGTGAGGGCACAGGGAAGAGCTCCTACGAGCAGTACTTC. This sequence encodes CAISEGTGKSSYEQYF.

This clone was detected once. The chain combines TRBV11-1 with TRBJ2-1; TRBD1 might be the D (6 bases). Germline V gene data show CDR1 as SGHAT and CDR2 as FQDESV (reference sequence). The CDR3 covers 13 residues. V lost 4 bases and J 5 bases, leaving 9 bases between the germline ends. The CDR3 loop is CASSSGVNNEQFF. Written as DNA, the CDR3 is TGTGCCAGCAGCTCAGGGGTCAACAATGAGCAGTTCTTC. Full variable domain (remainder filled in from reference TRBV11-1 and TRBJ2-1): EAEVAQSPRYKITEKSQAVAFWCDPISGHATLYWYRQILGQGPELLVQFQDESVVDDSQLPKDRFSAERLKGVDSTLKIQPAELGDSAMYLCASSSGVNNEQFFGPGTRLTVL.

As regards this clone: Other DNA sequences within the sample encode an identical CDR3. This chain connects TRBV28 to TRBJ2-1; 9 nucleotides align to TRBD2. V trimming: 6 bases; J trimming: 8 bases; junction bases outside the gene matches: 14. The CDR3 length is 16 residues. The germline V gene has CDR1 MDHEN and CDR2 SYDVKM. The CDR3 DNA reads as TGTGCCAGCAGCCCCCCTCCTAGCGGGGCAGACGATGAGCAGTTCTTC. Translating it yields CASSPPPSGADDEQFF. Supplemented by reference TRBV28 and TRBJ2-1, the full variable domain reads DVKVTQSSRYLVKRTGEKVFLECVQDMDHENMFWYRQDPGLGLRLIYFSYDVKMKEKGDIPEGYSVSREKKERFSLILESASTNQTSMYLCASSPPPSGADDEQFFGPGTRLTVL.

The chain employs TRBV7-6 and TRBJ1-5, with 9 nucleotides matching TRBD1. This CDR3 spans 16 amino acids. V dropped 5 bases and J dropped 1; count of bases not matched to a gene: 6. Germline V gene data show CDR1 as SGHVS and CDR2 as FNYEAQ. CDR3 sequence reads: CASSPLGQGSNQPQHF. The CDR3 region has the DNA TGTGCCAGCAGCCCGTTGGGACAGGGAAGCAATCAGCCCCAGCATTTT.

The chain combines TRBV24-1 with TRBJ2-5; D remains ambiguous. The CDR3 contains 16 residues. Germline CDR1 and CDR2: KGHDR and SFDVKD. Trimming removed 4 bases from V and 3 bases from J, with 17 bases in between. Written as DNA, the CDR3 is TGTGCCACCAGTGAGTCTCGAGCAGGCTCGAAAGAGACCCAGTACTTC. Translating gives CATSESRAGSKETQYF.

The rearrangement joins TRBV6-1 to TRBJ1-6, with D perhaps matching TRBD1 (5 bases). The germline V gene has CDR1 MNHNS and CDR2 SASEGT. The V end was cut by 2 bases, the J end by 3 bases, with 8 bases between. The CDR3 covers 15 residues. The CDR3: CASSETGHYNSPLHF. CDR3 DNA: TGTGCCAGCAGTGAAACGGGGCACTATAATTCACCCCTCCACTTT.

This chain joins TRBV16 and TRBJ1-3; 7 nucleotides match TRBD1. From germline, CDR1 is KGHSY and CDR2 FQNENV. J was trimmed by 0 bases and V by 0 bases; bases with no gene match: 14. This CDR3 is built from 20 residues. The CDR3 nucleotides read TGTGCCAGCAGCCAATCGGGTCCCTTAGGGACAGCCAGCTCTGGAAACACCATATATTTT. Amino acids: CASSQSGPLGTASSGNTIYF.

The rearrangement links TRBV27 to TRBJ2-7; D unclear. This CDR3 comprises 16 residues. Germline V gene sequence: CDR1 MNHEY, CDR2 SMNVEV (reference sequence). Trimming shortened V by 2 bases and J by 3 bases, and 17 bases separated the two germline ends. DNA of the CDR3: TGTGCCAGCAGTTTAGATATTCAGCGCCCACTCTACGAGCAGTACTTC. It codes for CASSLDIQRPLYEQYF.

V is TRBV4-3 and J is TRBJ2-7, with 8 bases aligning to TRBD1. Germline-derived CDR1 and CDR2 are LGHNA and YSLEER. The CDR3 sequence is 14 residues long. V gave up 1 base and J gave up 6 bases; unmatched junction bases: 5. CDR3 amino acids: CASSQVGQGAEQYF. CDR3 coding DNA: TGCGCCAGCAGCCAAGTGGGGCAGGGGGCCGAGCAGTACTTC.

This clone was seen once. This chain joins TRBV3-1 (or the pseudogene TRBV3-2) and TRBJ2-7; D is perhaps TRBD2 (5 bases). The CDR3 spans 16 residues. Per the germline V gene, CDR1 is LGHDT and CDR2 is YNNKEL (reference sequence). V lost 0 bases and J lost 2, with 14 bases in between. Here the CDR3 reads CASSQDARYGTYEQYF. In DNA form, the CDR3 reads TGTGCCAGCAGCCAAGATGCACGGTACGGGACCTACGAGCAGTACTTC.

V gene TRBV10-3 combines with J gene TRBJ2-3; 11 positions agree with TRBD2. CDR1 and CDR2 from the germline V gene are ENHRY and SYGVKD. V trimming: 5 bases; J trimming: 1 base; junction bases outside the gene matches: 5. The CDR3 has 16 residues. CDR3 residues: CAISPPGLAGTDTQYF. Here the CDR3 DNA reads TGTGCCATCAGTCCCCCGGGACTAGCGGGCACAGATACGCAGTATTTT.

This clone was seen only once. At the DNA level, this CDR3 is encoded by other sequences in the same sample as well. The genes are TRBV2 and TRBJ1-3, with unresolved D. V was shortened by 6 bases and J by 4 bases, with 7 bases between the two germline ends. This CDR3 has 12 residues. Germline CDR1 and CDR2: SNHLY and FYNNEI. CDR3 bases: TGTGCCAGCAGACCAATCGGAAACACCATATATTTT. Its protein is CASRPIGNTIYF.